The rows below give T cell receptor beta chains drawn from one sample of a study of blood T cell repertoires in COVID-19. TCRdb's table, derived via immunoSEQ multiplex PCR, lists solely in-frame clones and lacks some. The table records 200,000 to 300,000 clones, about 89% of them present only once. Sequenced: peripheral blood. The origin of the receptors is a man aged 40-49 years who had recovered from COVID-19. Each CDR3 is given with its conserved first and last residue. Fields, in order: clone size, V gene, J gene, D gene, CDR3 DNA, CDR3 protein. A D gene is named only where the DNA matches it firmly. Rows give clone size only sometimes, using once, few, many, or a class for an expanded clone.

clone_size: .
v_call: TRBV9
j_call: TRBJ2-1
d_call: TRBD2
cdr3_nt: TGTGCCAGCAGCCCTAGGCCCCTAGCGGGAGGGGCTAGCGATGAGCAGTTCTTC
cdr3_aa: CASSPRPLAGGASDEQFF

clone_size: .
v_call: TRBV5-6
j_call: TRBJ1-1
d_call: .
cdr3_nt: TGTGCCAGCAGCCAACTTACAGGGAACACTGAAGCTTTCTTT
cdr3_aa: CASSQLTGNTEAFF

clone_size: once
v_call: TRBV3-1/TRBV3-2
j_call: TRBJ2-7
d_call: TRBD2
cdr3_nt: TGTGCCAGCAGCGTACGACTAGCGGGGGACTACGAGCAGTACTTC
cdr3_aa: CASSVRLAGDYEQYF

clone_size: .
v_call: TRBV7-6
j_call: TRBJ2-7
d_call: .
cdr3_nt: TGTGCCAGCAGGTCTCCTTCCGGGGAGCAGTACTTC
cdr3_aa: CASRSPSGEQYF

clone_size: .
v_call: TRBV29-1
j_call: TRBJ2-1
d_call: .
cdr3_nt: TGCAGCGTTGACGAGGGACTCGACAATGAGCAGTTCTTC
cdr3_aa: CSVDEGLDNEQFF

clone_size: .
v_call: TRBV7-2
j_call: TRBJ2-5
d_call: TRBD2
cdr3_nt: TGTGCCAGCAGCCCAACTAGCGGACAAGAGACCCAGTACTTC
cdr3_aa: CASSPTSGQETQYF

clone_size: .
v_call: TRBV18
j_call: TRBJ1-2
d_call: TRBD1
cdr3_nt: TGTGCCAGCTCACCAGTATCCGGGACAGCTTATAATGGCTACACCTTC
cdr3_aa: CASSPVSGTAYNGYTF

clone_size: .
v_call: TRBV19
j_call: TRBJ2-6
d_call: .
cdr3_nt: TGTGCCAGTAGTCGTTGGGGCACAAACTCTGGGGCCAACGTCCTGACTTTC
cdr3_aa: CASSRWGTNSGANVLTF

clone_size: .
v_call: TRBV30
j_call: TRBJ2-1
d_call: TRBD2
cdr3_nt: TGTGCCTGGACGGTGGGAGGGCCTAATGTTAAGTTCTTC
cdr3_aa: CAWTVGGPNVKFF

clone_size: .
v_call: TRBV25-1
j_call: TRBJ2-7
d_call: TRBD1
cdr3_nt: TGTGCCAGTGCTCGGGGACAGGGGACCGTCGGCGAGCAGTACTTC
cdr3_aa: CASARGQGTVGEQYF

clone_size: .
v_call: TRBV5-5
j_call: TRBJ2-7
d_call: .
cdr3_nt: TGTGCCAGCAGCGTTGGCGGAACCGCCTACGAGCAGTACTTC
cdr3_aa: CASSVGGTAYEQYF

clone_size: .
v_call: TRBV7-8
j_call: TRBJ2-1
d_call: .
cdr3_nt: TGTGCCAGCAGCTTAATGTTGCCGACTAGAAACAATGAGCAGTTCTTC
cdr3_aa: CASSLMLPTRNNEQFF

clone_size: .
v_call: TRBV9
j_call: TRBJ2-6
d_call: .
cdr3_nt: TGTGCCAGCAGCGCCCAACCGACAGGTTCTGGGGCCAACGTCCTGACTTTC
cdr3_aa: CASSAQPTGSGANVLTF

clone_size: .
v_call: TRBV11-2
j_call: TRBJ2-1
d_call: .
cdr3_nt: TGTGCCAGCAGCTTAGTTAGGGGTACCGGGAATGAGCAGTTCTTC
cdr3_aa: CASSLVRGTGNEQFF

clone_size: .
v_call: TRBV7-6
j_call: TRBJ2-1
d_call: TRBD1
cdr3_nt: TGTGCCAGCAGCTACATCGGACAGGGGAGGAATGAGCAGTTCTTC
cdr3_aa: CASSYIGQGRNEQFF

clone_size: .
v_call: TRBV6-6
j_call: TRBJ1-2
d_call: TRBD1
cdr3_nt: TGTGCCAGCAGTATACGGGACAGTCCTAACTATGGCTACACCTTC
cdr3_aa: CASSIRDSPNYGYTF

clone_size: once
v_call: TRBV12-1
j_call: TRBJ2-5
d_call: .
cdr3_nt: TGTGCCAGCAGCGACCGTGCCTGGGCAAGCGGGAGGGGGCGGGAGACCCAGTACTTC
cdr3_aa: CASSDRAWASGRGRETQYF

clone_size: few
v_call: TRBV6-5
j_call: TRBJ1-1
d_call: .
cdr3_nt: TGTGCCAGCAGTTACTACCCGGACATAATGAACACTGAAGCTTTCTTT
cdr3_aa: CASSYYPDIMNTEAFF

clone_size: .
v_call: TRBV6-1
j_call: TRBJ1-5
d_call: TRBD1
cdr3_nt: TGTGCCAGCAGTGCTAGAACAGGGGGAAGCAATCAGCCCCAGCATTTT
cdr3_aa: CASSARTGGSNQPQHF

clone_size: .
v_call: TRBV18
j_call: TRBJ2-2
d_call: TRBD1
cdr3_nt: TGTGCCAGCTCACCAAGGATCCGGGACAGAAACACCGGGGAGCTGTTTTTT
cdr3_aa: CASSPRIRDRNTGELFF

clone_size: .
v_call: TRBV5-1
j_call: TRBJ2-7
d_call: .
cdr3_nt: TGCGCCAGCAGCCCAATAGCGGTTTCCTACGAGCAGTACTTC
cdr3_aa: CASSPIAVSYEQYF

clone_size: .
v_call: TRBV4-1
j_call: TRBJ1-5
d_call: .
cdr3_nt: TGCGCCAGCAGCCAAGATCCGGGGGGCGCGAAGCCCCAGCATTTT
cdr3_aa: CASSQDPGGAKPQHF

clone_size: once
v_call: TRBV7-2
j_call: TRBJ1-1
d_call: .
cdr3_nt: TGTGCCAGCAGCTTAAGACGGGTAAGAGCTGAAGCTTTCTTT
cdr3_aa: CASSLRRVRAEAFF

clone_size: .
v_call: TRBV5-1
j_call: TRBJ1-4
d_call: .
cdr3_nt: TGCGCCAGCAGCCGGGATTTCAATGAAAAACTGTTTTTT
cdr3_aa: CASSRDFNEKLFF